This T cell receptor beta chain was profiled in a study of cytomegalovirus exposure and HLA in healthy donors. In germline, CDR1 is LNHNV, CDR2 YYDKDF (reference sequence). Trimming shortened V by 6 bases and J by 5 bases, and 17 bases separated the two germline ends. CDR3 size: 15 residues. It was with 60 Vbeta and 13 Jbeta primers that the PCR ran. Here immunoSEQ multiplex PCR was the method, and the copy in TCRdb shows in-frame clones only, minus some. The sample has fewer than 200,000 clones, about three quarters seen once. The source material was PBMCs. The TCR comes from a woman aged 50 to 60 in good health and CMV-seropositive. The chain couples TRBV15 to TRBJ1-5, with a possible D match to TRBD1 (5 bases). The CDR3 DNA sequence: TGTGCCACCAGGAGGAGGGGCGCGGGATATCAGCCCCAGCATTTT. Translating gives CATRRRGAGYQPQHF.